Listed here are 18 T cell receptor beta chains from one sample, sequenced in a study of chemoradiotherapy in HPV16-positive cancers. TCRdb keeps only in-frame clones here, not all; method: immunoSEQ multiplex PCR. The sample includes about 68,000 clones, more than 70% of them seen just once. Sequencing used blood, obtained from a patient who underwent chemoradiotherapy. The receptor set was obtained from a human donor with HPV-associated anogenital cancer.

This clone has only one observation. This chain links TRBV5-1 with TRBJ1-5; D is possibly TRBD1 (6 bases). Germline V CDR1 and CDR2: SGHRS, YFSETQ. This CDR3 is built from 14 residues. Trimming shortened V by 7 bases and J by 6 bases, and 17 bases separated the two germline ends. CDR3 DNA: TGCGCCAGCGGCCCACAGGGTTCGGGTCAGCCCCAGCATTTT. This encodes CASGPQGSGQPQHF.

V gene TRBV28 combines with J gene TRBJ1-2; 7 nucleotides match TRBD1. The trim removed 2 bases at V and 8 bases at J, leaving 8 bases unmatched. The CDR3 consists of 14 residues. Per the germline V gene, CDR1 is MDHEN and CDR2 is SYDVKM. The CDR3: CASSLVWRGHGYTF. The CDR3 DNA sequence: TGTGCCAGCAGTTTAGTCTGGAGGGGGCACGGCTACACCTTC.

The V call is TRBV7-9, the J call TRBJ2-3; 12 bases are a match to TRBD2. In germline, CDR1 is SEHNR, CDR2 FQNEAQ (reference sequence). The CDR3 consists of 15 residues. V dropped 5 bases and J dropped 5; count of bases not matched to a gene: 5. This CDR3 reads CASSPSGRAGDTQYF. CDR3 coding DNA: TGTGCCAGCAGCCCTAGCGGGAGGGCCGGAGATACGCAGTATTTT.

CDR3 in DNA: TGTGCCAGCAGCTTAGCGGGGACCACAGATACGCAGTATTTT. This gives the protein CASSLAGTTDTQYF. The chain recombines TRBV11-2 with TRBJ2-3; the D gene could be TRBD1 or TRBD2 (5 bases each). V lost 1 base and J lost 2, with 7 bases in between. Looked up from germline, CDR1 is SGHAT and CDR2 is FQNNGV. The CDR3 spans 14 residues. Complete variable domain (other parts from reference TRBV11-2 and TRBJ2-3): EAGVAQSPRYKIIEKRQSVAFWCNPISGHATLYWYQQILGQGPKLLIQFQNNGVVDDSQLPKDRFSAERLKGVDSTLKIQPAKLEDSAVYLCASSLAGTTDTQYFGPGTRLTVL.

The chain couples TRBV6-5 to TRBJ2-7, with TRBD1 matching 8 bases. The J segment lost 5 bases and the V segment lost 2 bases, leaving 11 bases of the junction unmatched. Germline CDR1 and CDR2: MNHEY and SVGAGI. This CDR3 comprises 16 residues. This CDR3 reads CASSYASGTGFNEQYF. CDR3 in DNA: TGTGCCAGCAGTTACGCCTCCGGGACAGGTTTTAACGAGCAGTACTTC.

This clone was found once. The CDR3 DNA follows: TGTGCCAGCAGTGACGGAGGGGACCCCTACAATGAGCAGTTCTTC. This sequence encodes CASSDGGDPYNEQFF. The J gene is TRBJ2-1, the V gene TRBV6-1, with D tentatively TRBD2 (6 bases). The CDR3 has 15 amino acids. The V gene lost 3 bases and the J gene lost 2 bases, with 11 bases spanning the gap. CDR1 and CDR2 from the germline V gene are MNHNS and SASEGT.

The V and J genes are TRBV21-1 and TRBJ1-2. TRBV21-1 is labeled a pseudogene. This CDR3 is built from 14 residues. The chain's CDR3 is CASSPRGCNYGYTF. The CDR3 nucleotides are TGTGCCAGCAGCCCACGGGGGTGTAACTATGGCTACACCTTC.

The genes are TRBV27 and TRBJ1-4; D is possibly TRBD1 (5 bases). From germline, CDR1 is MNHEY and CDR2 SMNVEV (reference sequence). The CDR3 is 16 amino acids. The V end was cut by 4 bases, the J end by 8 bases, with 20 bases between. DNA of the CDR3: TGTGCCAGCAGTTCTACCTTAGGGACCGAAAAAGAAAAACTGTTTTTT. This translates into CASSSTLGTEKEKLFF.

V usage is TRBV7-2 and J usage is TRBJ1-6; D may be TRBD1 (6 bases). Looked up from germline, CDR1 is SGHTA and CDR2 is FQGNSA. This CDR3 comprises 16 residues. The ends were cut back, 6 bases at V and 1 base at J, with 13 bases in the middle. The CDR3 region has the DNA TGTGCCAGCAGTTCCGACAGGCTTTCCTATAATTCACCCCTCCACTTT. It encodes CASSSDRLSYNSPLHF.

V gene TRBV2 combines with J gene TRBJ2-7, with D possibly TRBD2 on 5 matching bases. With 6 bases removed from V and 3 bases from J, the gap between germline ends came to 15 bases. CDR3 size: 14 residues. Germline V gene data show CDR1 as SNHLY and CDR2 as FYNNEI. The CDR3 loop is CASSDSGFYYEQYF. CDR3 nucleotide sequence: TGTGCCAGCAGCGACTCGGGATTTTACTACGAGCAGTACTTC.

The V and J genes are TRBV11-3 and TRBJ2-3; 11 bases fit TRBD2. V lost 0 bases, J lost 5 bases, and 4 bases stayed unmatched. Germline CDR1 is SGHNT and CDR2 is YENEEA. CDR3 size: 16 residues. The CDR3 here is CASSLDPSGGRDTQYF. CDR3 in DNA: TGTGCCAGCAGCTTAGACCCTAGCGGGGGGAGAGATACGCAGTATTTT.

V gene TRBV30 combines with J gene TRBJ1-4; TRBD1 might be the D (5 bases). The CDR3 runs 13 residues. V was trimmed by 0 bases and J by 8 bases, leaving 10 bases between them. Germline lookup yields CDR1 GTSNPN and CDR2 SVGIG (reference sequence). The CDR3 DNA follows: TGTGCCTGGAGTGTAAGGGGTGACGAAAAACTGTTTTTT. Protein product: CAWSVRGDEKLFF.

The genes are TRBV19 and TRBJ2-1; 8 positions match TRBD2. Germline V lookup: CDR1 LNHDA, CDR2 SQIVND (reference sequence). The CDR3 has 15 residues. Trimming removed 6 bases from V and 8 bases from J; junction bases left unmatched: 12. CDR3 amino acids: CASRERAGGRDEQFF. The CDR3 DNA follows: TGTGCCAGTAGAGAGAGGGCGGGAGGAAGGGATGAGCAGTTCTTC.

CDR3 bases: TGCGCCAGCAGCCAACCGGGACAGGGATCGAATGAGCAGTTCTTC. Protein: CASSQPGQGSNEQFF. V is TRBV4-1 and J is TRBJ2-1; 9 bases are shared with TRBD1. CDR3 size: 15 residues. CDR1 is MGHRA and CDR2 is YSYEKL in the germline V gene. Trimming cost V 2 bases and J 7 bases; bases outside gene matches: 6.

For this clone: A read error may account for a junction end that differs from germline. The V call is TRBV7-7, the J call TRBJ2-5; 7 positions match TRBD2. Per germline, CDR1 SSHAT and CDR2 FNYEAQ (reference sequence). The CDR3 sequence is 15 residues long. The CDR3 region is CASSFSGSYQETQYF. CDR3 bases: TGTGCTAGCAGCTTTAGCGGGTCGTACCAAGAGACCCAGTACTTC.

This sequence joins TRBV9 and TRBJ1-5; no definite D call. V lost 0 bases and J lost 4, with 5 bases in between. The CDR3 has 13 residues. Per the germline V gene, CDR1 is SGDLS and CDR2 is YYNGEE. The CDR3 coding sequence is TGTGCCAGCAGCGTAGAGGCTAATCAGCCCCAGCATTTT. It yields the protein CASSVEANQPQHF.

This chain uses TRBV18 with TRBJ1-1, with a weak D call TRBD1 (6 bases). The CDR3 length is 14 residues. Per the germline V gene, CDR1 is KGHSH and CDR2 is LQKENI. V lost 3 bases to trimming and J lost 1 base, with 9 bases between them. The CDR3 region is CASSPGQSNTEAFF. CDR3 nucleotide sequence: TGTGCCAGCTCACCCGGACAGTCGAACACTGAAGCTTTCTTT.

By share, this clone ranks as medium-sized. In the same sample, other DNA sequences code for this CDR3. The V call is TRBV9, the J call TRBJ2-2; no reliable D call. V lost 1 base, J lost 5 bases, and 3 bases lay in between. The CDR3 sequence is 12 residues long. Germline V CDR1 and CDR2: SGDLS, YYNGEE. As DNA, the CDR3 is TGTGCCAGCAGCGTAAGGACCGGGGAGCTGTTTTTT. Translating gives CASSVRTGELFF.